This T cell receptor beta chain originates from a study of shared clonotypes between healthy human individuals. A CD45RA+ naive subset and a CD45RA-negative memory subset were split from CD4+ cells. Germline V gene sequence: CDR1 SNHLY, CDR2 FYNNEI. The ends lost 6 bases at V and 6 bases at J; junction bases unmatched: 7. The CDR3 has 13 amino acids. Per sorted-subset replicate PCR, input was around 220 ng DNA, representing tens of thousands of T cell genomes. The method was immunoSEQ multiplex PCR; TCRdb's version includes in-frame clones alone and lacks a portion of them. Counted here are about 1 million clones, around 82% occurring once; the ten biggest clones make up more than 0.5%.

This chain links TRBV2 with TRBJ2-7; 8 bases agree with TRBD2. The sample consisted of memory CD4+ T cells from PBMCs. Regarding subset: CD45RA-negative fraction. The clonotype comes from a man aged 18 to 35 in good health. Some clones in this sample may be carry-over from other donors' samples. The CDR3, as DNA: TGTGCCAGCAGGGTCGGGAGGGCCGCCGAGCAGTACTTC. As protein: CASRVGRAAEQYF.